These 15 T cell receptor beta chains originate from one sample sequenced in a study of blood T cell repertoires in COVID-19. Only in-frame clones appear in the TCRdb table, and some are missing; sequencing was by immunoSEQ multiplex PCR. The sample yields around 250,000 clones, around 82% seen once. The specimen sequenced was peripheral blood. The source of these receptors is a man aged 80 or over with acute or convalescent COVID-19.

V is TRBV6-6 and J is TRBJ2-7; 13 bases match TRBD2. Germline-derived CDR1 and CDR2 are MNHNY and SVGAGI (reference sequence). The CDR3 is 15 residues long. After removal of 6 bases from V and 6 bases from J, the junction contained 8 bases not matched to a gene. The CDR3 coding sequence is TGTGCCAGCAGCCAAGTCGGGACTAGCGGGATCGAGCAGTACTTC. Translation: CASSQVGTSGIEQYF.

The chain carries TRBV30 and TRBJ2-5, with 7 bases aligning to TRBD2. Germline loops: CDR1 GTSNPN, CDR2 SVGIG (reference sequence). The CDR3 contains 15 residues. V lost 0 bases and J lost 1; bases outside the gene matches: 5. CDR3: CAWSVTLAPQETQYF. The CDR3 DNA reads as TGTGCCTGGAGTGTAACACTAGCGCCCCAAGAGACCCAGTACTTC.

V usage is TRBV27 and J usage is TRBJ2-7; TRBD2 matches 11 bases. V lost 5 bases, J lost 1 base, and 4 bases stayed unmatched. The CDR3 runs 15 residues. Per germline, CDR1 MNHEY and CDR2 SMNVEV (reference sequence). CDR3 coding DNA: TGTGCCAGCAGTATCGCTAGCGGGAGGTCCTACGAGCAGTACTTC. Its translation: CASSIASGRSYEQYF.

The CDR3 loop reads CASSQGSLMTRVVNTEAFF. CDR3 DNA sequence: TGTGCCAGCAGCCAAGGGTCTTTGATGACCAGGGTGGTGAACACTGAAGCTTTCTTT. The chain couples TRBV3-1 (or the pseudogene TRBV3-2) to TRBJ1-1, with D perhaps matching TRBD1 (5 bases). The CDR3 runs to 19 residues. V shed 1 base and J shed 0 bases, with 21 bases lying between them. Germline V gene sequence: CDR1 LGHDT, CDR2 YNNKEL (reference sequence).

V is TRBV28 and J is TRBJ2-6; weak D call: TRBD1 (6 bases). V lost 7 bases and J 0 bases, leaving 10 bases between the germline ends. The germline CDR1 and CDR2 sequences are MDHEN and SYDVKM. CDR3 size: 15 residues. The CDR3 sequence is CASTDSRSGANVLTF. DNA of the CDR3: TGTGCCAGCACGGACAGCCGCTCTGGGGCCAACGTCCTGACTTTC.

The chain uses TRBV3-1 (or the pseudogene TRBV3-2) and TRBJ2-7; 10 nucleotides align to TRBD2. The CDR3 is made up of 14 amino acids. The trim removed 3 bases at V and 6 bases at J, leaving 5 bases unmatched. CDR1 is LGHDT, CDR2 YNNKEL, per germline (reference sequence). The CDR3 DNA sequence: TGTGCCAGCAGCCAGCCGCTAGCGGGAGCCGAGCAGTACTTC. It codes for CASSQPLAGAEQYF.

The chain couples TRBV11-2 to TRBJ2-5; TRBD2 is a possible D gene (5 bases). The CDR3 runs 14 residues. CDR1 SGHAT and CDR2 FQNNGV come from the germline V gene. Trimming took 6 bases from V and 0 from J, leaving 11 bases between them. The CDR3 bases are TGTGCCAGCAGGCGGGTCTCAGACCAAGAGACCCAGTACTTC. As protein: CASRRVSDQETQYF.

The gene calls are TRBV7-8 and TRBJ2-4; 10 bases map to TRBD1. Trimming cost V 5 bases and J 1 base; bases outside gene matches: 5. The CDR3 totals 16 residues. Germline V lookup: CDR1 SGHVS, CDR2 FQNEAQ. The CDR3 bases are TGTGCCAGCAGCGCACAGGGACAGGGGGCCAAAAACATTCAGTACTTC. It is translated as CASSAQGQGAKNIQYF. The complete variable domain, with remaining parts taken from reference TRBV7-8 and TRBJ2-4, reads GAGVSQSPRYKVAKRGQDVALRCDPISGHVSLFWYQQALGQGPEFLTYFQNEAQLDKSGLPSDRFFAERPEGSVSTLKIQRTQQEDSAVYLCASSAQGQGAKNIQYFGAGTRLSVL.

The J gene is TRBJ1-2, the V gene TRBV5-4, with a tentative D call TRBD1 (5 bases). This CDR3 is 14 amino acids long. Trimming took 3 bases from V and 8 from J, leaving 17 bases between them. Germline loops: CDR1 SGHNT, CDR2 YYREEE (reference sequence). The CDR3 nucleotides are TGTGCCAGCAGCTGGGACTCTGTTAAGGGGGGCTACACCTTC. It encodes CASSWDSVKGGYTF.

V gene TRBV3-1 (or the pseudogene TRBV3-2) combines with J gene TRBJ1-2; 7 nucleotides match TRBD1. The CDR3 length is 13 residues. Per the germline V gene, CDR1 is LGHDT and CDR2 is YNNKEL (reference sequence). V was clipped by 5 bases and J by 7 bases; unmatched bases: 7. Written as DNA, the CDR3 is TGTGCCAGCAGCTCCGGGACAGATAGTGGCTACACCTTC. This sequence encodes CASSSGTDSGYTF.

The V call is TRBV7-2, the J call TRBJ2-1, with 9 bases that match TRBD2. V lost 5 bases, J lost 0 bases, and 5 bases stayed unmatched. The germline V gene has CDR1 SGHTA and CDR2 FQGNSA. The CDR3 covers 16 residues. The CDR3 nucleotides read TGTGCCAGCAGCACTCTAGCGGGGAACTCCTACAATGAGCAGTTCTTC. Its translation: CASSTLAGNSYNEQFF.

The chain has TRBV6-5 and TRBJ1-5, with 8 bases lining up with TRBD1. Trimming removed 6 bases from V and 5 bases from J; junction bases left unmatched: 6. The CDR3 runs to 14 residues. Germline assignment: CDR1 MNHEY and CDR2 SVGAGI. CDR3 DNA sequence: TGTGCCAGCAGCCCGCAGGGGGCTTATCAGCCCCAGCATTTT. Translated: CASSPQGAYQPQHF.

The chain couples TRBV25-1 to TRBJ2-3; 8 nucleotides agree with TRBD2. Germline CDR1 and CDR2: MGHDK and SYGVNS. V was clipped by 3 bases and J by 5 bases; unmatched bases: 4. CDR3 length: 14 residues. The CDR3 coding sequence is TGTGCCAGCAGTGACGGGACTAGTCAAGATACGCAGTATTTT. Its translation is CASSDGTSQDTQYF.

The chain joins TRBV28 to TRBJ2-7, with TRBD1 matching over 9 bases. Germline V gives CDR1 MDHEN, CDR2 SYDVKM. V trimming: 7 bases; J trimming: 2 bases; junction bases outside the gene matches: 12. CDR3 length equals 16 residues. The CDR3 spells CASTTTSGQGPYEQYF. The CDR3 DNA sequence: TGTGCCAGCACCACCACCTCTGGACAGGGGCCCTACGAGCAGTACTTC.

This clone was counted between two and nine times. V usage is TRBV15 and J usage is TRBJ2-1; 11 bases line up with TRBD2. The CDR3 spans 15 residues. Looked up from germline, CDR1 is LNHNV and CDR2 is YYDKDF (reference sequence). V lost 0 bases, J lost 9 bases, and 4 bases stayed unmatched. For the CDR3, the DNA is TGTGCCACCAGCAGAGAGCCAGGGACTAGCGGTGAGCAGTTCTTC. It codes for CATSREPGTSGEQFF.